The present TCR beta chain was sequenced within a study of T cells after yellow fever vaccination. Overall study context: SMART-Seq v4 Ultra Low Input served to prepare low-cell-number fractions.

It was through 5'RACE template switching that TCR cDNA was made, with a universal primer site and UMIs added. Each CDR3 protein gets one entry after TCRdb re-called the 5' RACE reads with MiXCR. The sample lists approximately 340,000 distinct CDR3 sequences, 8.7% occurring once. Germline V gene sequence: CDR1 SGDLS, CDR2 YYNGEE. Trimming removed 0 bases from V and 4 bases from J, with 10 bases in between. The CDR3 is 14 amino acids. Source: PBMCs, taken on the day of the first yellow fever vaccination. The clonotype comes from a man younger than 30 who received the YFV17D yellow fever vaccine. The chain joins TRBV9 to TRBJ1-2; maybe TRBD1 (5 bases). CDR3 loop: CASSVEGAGYGYTF. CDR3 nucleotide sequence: TGTGCCAGCAGCGTAGAAGGGGCGGGCTATGGCTACACCTTC.